One T cell receptor beta chain is described in this entry. Its specificity is not known. In germline, CDR1 is SGHRS, CDR2 YFSETQ. Trimming left V 1 base short and J 3 bases short, with 11 bases between. This CDR3 contains 15 residues. Using immunoSEQ multiplex PCR, the repertoire was profiled, and TCRdb retains in-frame clones only, with some absent. The sample shows 150,000 to 200,000 clones, about 72% of them seen only once. This entry is derived from a study of cytotoxic CD8 clonotypes in ibrutinib-treated CLL. General study findings and limits: Private clonotypes, not public ones, expanded at ibrutinib response. Investigators sampled sustained-remission and progressing patients at differing times. Clonality was elevated at ibrutinib response and had returned toward baseline at progression.

The sequence came from a human donor with chronic lymphocytic leukemia. The V gene is TRBV5-1, the J gene TRBJ2-1; D possibly corresponds to TRBD2 (6 bases). The specimen was PBMCs, collected after 24 months of ibrutinib treatment. This chain's CDR3 is CASSLSPAGYNEQFF. The CDR3 DNA is TGCGCCAGCAGCTTGTCGCCAGCGGGCTACAATGAGCAGTTCTTC. Full variable domain (missing parts from reference TRBV5-1 and TRBJ2-1): KAGVTQTPRYLIKTRGQQVTLSCSPISGHRSVSWYQQTPGQGLQFLFEYFSETQRNKGNFPGRFSGRQFSNSRSEMNVSTLELGDSALYLCASSLSPAGYNEQFFGPGTRLTVL.